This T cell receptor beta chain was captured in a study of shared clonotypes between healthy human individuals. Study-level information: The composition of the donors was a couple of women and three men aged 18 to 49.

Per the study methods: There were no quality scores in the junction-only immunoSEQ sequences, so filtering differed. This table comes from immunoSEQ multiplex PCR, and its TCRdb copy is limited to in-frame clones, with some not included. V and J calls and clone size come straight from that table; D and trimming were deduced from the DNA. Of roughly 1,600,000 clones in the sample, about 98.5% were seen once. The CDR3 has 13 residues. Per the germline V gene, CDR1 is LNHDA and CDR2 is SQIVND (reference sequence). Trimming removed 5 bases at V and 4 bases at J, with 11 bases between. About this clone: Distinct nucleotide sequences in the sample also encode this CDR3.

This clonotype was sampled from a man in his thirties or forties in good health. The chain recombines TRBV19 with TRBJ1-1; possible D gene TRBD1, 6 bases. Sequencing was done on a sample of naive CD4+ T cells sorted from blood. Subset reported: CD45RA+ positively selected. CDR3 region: CASSSQGSTEAFF. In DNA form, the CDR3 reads TGTGCCAGTAGTTCACAGGGTAGCACTGAAGCTTTCTTT.